Sequencing of this TCR beta chain was carried out in a study of shared clonotypes between healthy human individuals. Study-level information: Donors had three CD4 naive, three CD4 memory, two CD8 naive and one CD8 memory plate apiece.

Notes on the study in general: The diversity represented, both genetic and in exposure history, was limited by few donors. Only blood samples were collected, and tissue repertoires likely differ.

Sequenced by immunoSEQ multiplex PCR; TCRdb stores in-frame clones only, minus some. Of approximately 2.5 million clones in the sample, roughly 93% were seen once. Germline loops: CDR1 SGHRS, CDR2 YFSETQ. The CDR3 extends over 17 amino acids. Trimming took off 2 bases at V and 0 bases at J, with 17 bases between the two ends. Notes on this clone: The antigen remains unidentified.

The sequencing input was naive CD4+ T cells from PBMCs. Subset described: CD45RA+ positively selected. This receptor was taken from a man in his late teens or twenties in good health. Some clones in this sample may be carry-over from other donors' samples. V gene TRBV5-1 combines with J gene TRBJ2-5; D possibly corresponds to TRBD1 (5 bases). The CDR3 nucleotides read TGCGCCAGCAGCTTTAACGACAGAGATTCGTACCAAGAGACCCAGTACTTC. This codes for CASSFNDRDSYQETQYF. The full variable domain, its missing parts supplied by reference TRBV5-1 and TRBJ2-5, is KAGVTQTPRYLIKTRGQQVTLSCSPISGHRSVSWYQQTPGQGLQFLFEYFSETQRNKGNFPGRFSGRQFSNSRSEMNVSTLELGDSALYLCASSFNDRDSYQETQYFGPGTRLLVL.